The clone carrying this T cell receptor beta chain was picked up many times. The record originates from a study of tumor and adjacent non-tumor tissue in lung cancer. Per the germline V gene, CDR1 is MNHNY and CDR2 is SVGAGI (reference sequence). Unmatched junction bases numbered 9, after V lost 0 bases and J lost 5 bases. CDR3 size: 17 residues. Three rounds of nested PCR, following a modified ARM-PCR protocol, produced the TCRbeta library. TCRdb used MiXCR to reprocess the multiplex PCR reads, holding one entry per CDR3 protein. The table has 60,000 to 85,000 distinct CDR3 sequences, around three quarters seen once; the top ten hold around 43%. The template was RNA from unsorted bulk tissue. More than 3 cm separated this lung sample from the edge of the tumor.

This chain uses TRBV6-6 with TRBJ1-3; 8 bases match TRBD1. The TCR comes from a man in his sixties with non-small cell lung cancer. The sequencing sample was made of distant non-tumor lung tissue. The CDR3 loop reads CASSYSTGENRRNTIYF. The CDR3 DNA reads TGTGCCAGCAGTTACTCGACAGGGGAGAACCGAAGAAACACCATATATTTT.